These 31 T cell receptor beta chains were all obtained from the same sample, sequenced in a study of blood T cells in healthy people across ages. The use of a sample-barcoded 5' primer and a J-beta primer mix characterized a second PCR of roughly 6 to 11 cycles. MiXCR was run by TCRdb on the 5' RACE reads, yielding one entry per CDR3 protein. Among approximately 770,000 distinct CDR3 sequences listed, over 45% were seen once. Source material: blood. The receptors here all came from a man aged 30 to 45 in good health.

This chain connects TRBV28 to TRBJ2-1; 7 bases are shared with TRBD2. The CDR3 is made up of 15 amino acids. The V and J ends lost 6 bases and 0 bases, in that order; junction bases with no gene match: 5. Germline V gives CDR1 MDHEN, CDR2 SYDVKM. CDR3 bases: TGTGCCAGCAGGCGAGCGGGGAGCTCCTACAATGAGCAGTTCTTC. It is translated as CASRRAGSSYNEQFF.

V gene TRBV12-3 or TRBV12-4 combines with J gene TRBJ2-1; D gene unclear. Trimming removed 9 bases at V and 3 bases at J, with 6 bases between. This CDR3 is built from 11 residues. The chain's CDR3 is CARNCYNEQFF. Written as DNA, the CDR3 is TGTGCCAGGAACTGCTACAATGAGCAGTTCTTC.

This clonotype appeared a few times. The J gene is TRBJ2-1, the V gene TRBV11-2; possibly TRBD1 or TRBD2 for D (6 bases each). The CDR3 runs to 16 residues. Germline V gives CDR1 SGHAT, CDR2 FQNNGV. The CDR3 is CATQPLQGGRFTEQFF. As DNA, the CDR3 is TGTGCAACCCAGCCCCTACAGGGAGGACGGTTCACTGAGCAGTTCTTC.

The gene calls are TRBV2 and TRBJ1-1, with TRBD1 as a possible D gene (5 bases). CDR1 is SNHLY, CDR2 FYNNEI, per germline. V was trimmed by 4 bases and J by 5 bases, leaving 17 bases between them. The CDR3 is made up of 15 amino acids. The CDR3 DNA is TGTGCCAGCAGTGCATTAGCCGGGACCCCTACTGAAGCTTTCTTT. Its translation is CASSALAGTPTEAFF.

The chain is built from TRBV6-5 and TRBJ2-7; D remains unclear. The V gene's germline CDR1 is MNHEY and CDR2 SVGAGI. The V gene lost 1 base and the J gene lost 2 bases, with 6 bases spanning the gap. The CDR3 extends over 13 amino acids. CDR3 protein: CASSYLYPYEQYF. The CDR3 bases are TGTGCCAGCAGTTACTTGTATCCCTACGAGCAGTACTTC.

V is TRBV11-2 and J is TRBJ2-4, with TRBD1 identical over 7 bases. Matching the DNA end better, TRBJ2-7 makes the J call doubtful. The CDR3 covers 14 residues. Germline lookup yields CDR1 SGHAT and CDR2 FQNNGV. CDR3 nucleotides: TGTGCCAGCAGCGCCGACAGGGTCGGATACGAGCAGTACTTC. Translating gives CASSADRVGYEQYF.

The chain combines TRBV5-5 with TRBJ2-1, with D possibly being TRBD2 (7 bases). V was pared by 2 bases and J by 4 bases, with 16 bases between. The CDR3 consists of 16 residues. Germline loops: CDR1 SGHKS, CDR2 YYEKEE (reference sequence). DNA for the CDR3: TGTGCCAGCAGCTTTCTCGGAGGGGGGGAGTACAATGAGCAGTTCTTC. It is translated as CASSFLGGGEYNEQFF. The full variable domain, in which reference TRBV5-5 and TRBJ2-1 provide the parts outside the CDR3, is DAGVTQSPTHLIKTRGQQVTLRCSPISGHKSVSWYQQVLGQGPQFIFQYYEKEERGRGNFPDRFSARQFPNYSSELNVNALLLGDSALYLCASSFLGGGEYNEQFFGPGTRLTVL.

V gene TRBV28 combines with J gene TRBJ2-7; no firm D call. Gene TRBJ2-4 matches the end of the DNA better, so the J call may be wrong. The CDR3 is 11 amino acids. The germline CDR1 and CDR2 sequences are MDHEN and SYDVKM. The CDR3 region is CASSLGAIQYF. For the CDR3, the DNA is TGTGCCAGCAGTTTAGGTGCCATTCAGTACTTC.

This chain links TRBV25-1 with TRBJ2-5; D is undetermined. The germline V gene encodes CDR1 MGHDK and CDR2 SYGVNS. V was shortened by 2 bases and J by 2 bases, with 15 bases between the two germline ends. The CDR3 covers 16 residues. CDR3 loop: CASSEGKGSAQETQYF. The CDR3, as DNA: TGTGCCAGCAGTGAAGGGAAGGGTTCGGCACAAGAGACCCAGTACTTC.

On this clonotype: One end of the junction is discordant with germline, which a read error may explain. This chain uses TRBV6-6 with TRBJ2-6; 7 bases align to TRBD1. Germline V gene data show CDR1 as MNHNY and CDR2 as SVGAGI (reference sequence). The CDR3 has 15 residues. This CDR3 is CASGYRGSEANVLTF. CDR3 nucleotides: TGTGCCAGCGGTTACAGGGGCTCGGAGGCCAACGTCCTGACTTTC.

This rearrangement joins TRBV9 to TRBJ1-4; D call uncertain. The V end was cut by 0 bases, the J end by 7 bases, with 16 bases between. This CDR3 spans 16 amino acids. From germline, CDR1 is SGDLS and CDR2 YYNGEE. The DNA of the CDR3 is TGTGCCAGCAGCGTAGGACCAACGCCGGTTGGTGAAAAACTGTTTTTT. Amino acids: CASSVGPTPVGEKLFF.

J is TRBJ2-1 and V is TRBV20-1, with a tentative D call TRBD1 (6 bases). Germline lookup yields CDR1 DFQATT and CDR2 SNEGSKA (reference sequence). The CDR3 covers 11 residues. Trimming shortened V by 5 bases and J by 7 bases, and 9 bases separated the two germline ends. The CDR3 region has the DNA TGCAGTGCTGGGGGCTTGAATGAGCAGTTCTTC. Its translation: CSAGGLNEQFF.

This rearrangement joins TRBV27 to TRBJ2-1, with 10 bases aligning to TRBD2. The CDR3 length is 17 residues. Germline-derived CDR1 and CDR2 are MNHEY and SMNVEV (reference sequence). Losses at the gene ends were 6 bases for V and 1 base for J; bases not matched to a gene: 9. The CDR3 is CASSLPGLAASYNEQFF. Written as DNA, the CDR3 is TGTGCCAGCAGCCTCCCCGGACTAGCGGCTTCCTACAATGAGCAGTTCTTC.

This sequence joins TRBV25-1 and TRBJ2-3; D remains unclear. From germline, CDR1 is MGHDK and CDR2 SYGVNS. V was pared by 2 bases and J by 0 bases, with 9 bases between. The CDR3 totals 15 residues. In DNA form, the CDR3 reads TGTGCCAGCAGTGAAGGGTCAGTCAGCACAGATACGCAGTATTTT. Protein: CASSEGSVSTDTQYF.

The chain employs TRBV6-2 or TRBV6-3 and TRBJ2-1; TRBD2 is a possible D gene (5 bases). The CDR3 covers 16 residues. Deletions cut 7 bases from V and 4 bases from J, with 20 bases between. Germline assignment: CDR1 MNHEY and CDR2 SVGEGT. In DNA form, the CDR3 reads TGTGCCAGCACCGTCTTCGGGGTCAGACGGTACAATGAGCAGTTCTTC. This gives the protein CASTVFGVRRYNEQFF.

The rearrangement joins TRBV6-2 or TRBV6-3 to TRBJ2-7; 7 bases line up with TRBD2. The V and J ends lost 2 bases and 5 bases, in that order; junction bases with no gene match: 12. The length of the CDR3 is 16 residues. The V gene's germline CDR1 is MNHEY and CDR2 SVGEGT. CDR3 residues: CASSYDGRPFPHEQYF. The CDR3 DNA reads as TGTGCCAGCAGTTACGACGGGAGGCCTTTCCCCCACGAGCAGTACTTC.

The J gene is TRBJ2-4, the V gene TRBV6-6; D uncertain. The CDR3 is 12 residues long. Trimming stripped 5 bases from V and 15 bases from J, with 17 bases between. The V gene's germline CDR1 is MNHNY and CDR2 SVGAGI (reference sequence). CDR3 in amino acids: CASSDHRLVGYF. DNA for the CDR3: TGTGCCAGCAGTGACCACCGTCTTGTGGGGTACTTC.

This chain joins TRBV20-1 and TRBJ2-7; possible D gene TRBD2, 6 bases. The CDR3 is made up of 12 amino acids. Germline V CDR1 and CDR2: DFQATT, SNEGSKA (reference sequence). Trimming stripped 5 bases from V and 4 bases from J, with 12 bases between. The CDR3 reads CSAQGGKYEQYF. The DNA of the CDR3 is TGCAGTGCTCAGGGCGGGAAGTACGAGCAGTACTTC.

The CDR3 loop reads CATSRSDRGGRANEQFF. The CDR3, as DNA: TGTGCCACCAGCAGATCCGATCGGGGCGGGAGGGCCAATGAGCAGTTCTTC. The chain has TRBV15 and TRBJ2-1; TRBD2 matches 9 bases. Losses at the gene ends were 2 bases for V and 6 bases for J; bases not matched to a gene: 11. CDR3 length: 17 amino acids. Germline V gives CDR1 LNHNV, CDR2 YYDKDF (reference sequence).

The V and J genes are TRBV27 and TRBJ2-3; 8 bases fit TRBD2. The CDR3 consists of 16 residues. The germline gives CDR1 MNHEY, CDR2 SMNVEV (reference sequence). J lost 4 bases, V lost 2 bases, and 8 bases had no gene match. CDR3 bases: TGTGCCAGCAGTTTAATCGGGGGGGCAGGTTCAGATACGCAGTATTTT. It is translated as CASSLIGGAGSDTQYF.

This clonotype was seen only a few times. V usage is TRBV20-1 and J usage is TRBJ2-4, with 9 bases lining up with TRBD2. The J call is in doubt because the DNA end fits TRBJ2-5 better. CDR1 DFQATT and CDR2 SNEGSKA come from the germline V gene (reference sequence). This CDR3 comprises 15 residues. This chain's CDR3 is CSAPILAGQKETQYF. CDR3 DNA: TGCAGTGCTCCGATTCTAGCGGGACAAAAAGAGACCCAGTACTTC.

This chain uses TRBV7-9 with TRBJ1-2; D is possibly TRBD1 (6 bases). The V end was cut by 5 bases, the J end by 4 bases, with 14 bases between. This CDR3 comprises 14 residues. CDR1 is SEHNR, CDR2 FQNEAQ, per germline (reference sequence). The chain's CDR3 is CASSPGQIRYGYTF. CDR3 in DNA: TGTGCCAGCAGCCCCGGACAGATACGCTATGGCTACACCTTC. The full variable domain, with the rest looked up from reference TRBV7-9 and TRBJ1-2, is DTGVSQNPRHKITKRGQNVTFRCDPISEHNRLYWYRQTLGQGPEFLTYFQNEAQLEKSRLLSDRFSAERPKGSFSTLEIQRTEQGDSAMYLCASSPGQIRYGYTFGSGTRLTVV.

V is TRBV7-8 and J is TRBJ2-5; either TRBD1 or TRBD2 may supply D (5 bases each). The end of the DNA fits TRBJ2-7 better, so the J call may be wrong. This CDR3 contains 15 residues. Per germline, CDR1 SGHVS and CDR2 FQNEAQ. The CDR3 reads CASSWRRTTAYEQYF. CDR3 coding DNA: TGTGCCAGCAGCTGGAGGCGGACAACGGCCTACGAGCAGTACTTC.

This chain links TRBV6-1 with TRBJ2-3, with TRBD2 identical over 13 bases. The V and J ends lost 5 bases and 8 bases, in that order; junction bases with no gene match: 10. Germline V gives CDR1 MNHNS, CDR2 SASEGT. The CDR3 is 16 amino acids. CDR3 loop: CASSRSGTSGTLTQYF. CDR3 bases: TGTGCCAGCAGTAGATCCGGGACTAGCGGGACCCTTACGCAGTATTTT.

The chain links TRBV3-1 to TRBJ2-5, with D uncertain. Germline CDR1 LGHDT, CDR2 YNNKEL (reference sequence). This CDR3 spans 12 amino acids. V dropped 1 base and J dropped 11 bases, with 11 bases sitting between them. CDR3 DNA sequence: TGTGCCAGCAGCCAAGTTGTAACTGAGCAGTACTTC. It encodes CASSQVVTEQYF.

The chain carries TRBV20-1 and TRBJ1-1; D unclear. The CDR3 spans 13 residues. V was cut by 3 bases and J by 9 bases, with 17 bases left in between. From germline, CDR1 is DFQATT and CDR2 SNEGSKA (reference sequence). CDR3 residues: CSASPDPLGKAFF. CDR3 nucleotide sequence: TGCAGTGCTAGTCCGGACCCTTTAGGGAAAGCTTTCTTT.

V gene TRBV27 combines with J gene TRBJ1-5; TRBD1 aligns across 11 bases. Germline values: CDR1 MNHEY, CDR2 SMNVEV (reference sequence). Trimming took 3 bases from V and 6 from J; bases not matched to a gene: 1. This CDR3 has 14 residues. CDR3 region: CASSLGTGGQPQHF. In DNA form, the CDR3 reads TGTGCCAGCAGTTTGGGGACAGGGGGTCAGCCCCAGCATTTT.

This clonotype has a handful of counts. V is TRBV29-1 and J is TRBJ2-1; TRBD2 might be the D (6 bases). The CDR3 consists of 12 residues. Trimming left V 4 bases short and J 9 bases short, with 13 bases between. Germline CDR1 SQVTM, CDR2 ANQGSEA. CDR3 residues: CSVALTSGEQFF. CDR3 sequence (DNA): TGCAGCGTTGCCCTGACTAGTGGTGAGCAGTTCTTC.

The chain recombines TRBV2 with TRBJ2-1, with D tentatively TRBD1 or TRBD2 (5 bases each). V was cut by 3 bases and J by 2 bases, with 5 bases left in between. Germline V lookup: CDR1 SNHLY, CDR2 FYNNEI. CDR3 length: 13 residues. The CDR3 sequence is CASSEGAYNEQFF. The CDR3 DNA reads TGTGCCAGCAGTGAGGGGGCCTACAATGAGCAGTTCTTC.

This chain uses TRBV12-3 or TRBV12-4 with TRBJ2-7; D remains unclear. The CDR3 runs 13 residues. V was pared by 5 bases and J by 3 bases, with 11 bases between. The CDR3 nucleotides read TGTGCCAGCAGTGTTGTCATCGGCTACGAGCAGTACTTC. It specifies CASSVVIGYEQYF.

This rearrangement joins TRBV7-9 to TRBJ1-2; 9 bases line up with TRBD1. From germline, CDR1 is SEHNR and CDR2 FQNEAQ (reference sequence). V gave up 5 bases and J gave up 8 bases; unmatched junction bases: 12. The CDR3 totals 15 residues. Here the CDR3 reads CASSPSPGQGGGYTF. In DNA, the CDR3 is TGTGCCAGCAGCCCCTCCCCGGGACAGGGAGGCGGCTACACCTTC.